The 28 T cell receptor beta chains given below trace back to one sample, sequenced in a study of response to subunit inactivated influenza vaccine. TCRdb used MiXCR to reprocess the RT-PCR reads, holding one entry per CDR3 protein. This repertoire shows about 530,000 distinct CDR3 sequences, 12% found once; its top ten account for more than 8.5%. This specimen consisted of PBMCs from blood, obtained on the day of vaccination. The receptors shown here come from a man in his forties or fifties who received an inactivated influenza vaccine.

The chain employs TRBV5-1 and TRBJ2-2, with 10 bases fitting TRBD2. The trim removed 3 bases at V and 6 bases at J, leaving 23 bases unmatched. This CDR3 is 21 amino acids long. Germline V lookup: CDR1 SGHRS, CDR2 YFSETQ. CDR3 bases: TGCGCCAGCAGCTCCACCAGGAGATTGAGCCTAGCGGGAGATCGTGCCGGGGAGCTGTTTTTT. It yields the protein CASSSTRRLSLAGDRAGELFF.

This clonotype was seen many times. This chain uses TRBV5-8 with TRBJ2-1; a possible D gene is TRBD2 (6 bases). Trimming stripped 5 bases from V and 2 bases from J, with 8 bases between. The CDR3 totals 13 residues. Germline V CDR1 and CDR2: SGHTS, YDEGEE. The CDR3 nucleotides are TGTGCCAGCAGGTGGACTACCTACAATGAGCAGTTCTTC. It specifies CASRWTTYNEQFF. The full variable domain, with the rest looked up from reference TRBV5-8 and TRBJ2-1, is EAGVTQSPTHLIKTRGQQATLRCSPISGHTSVYWYQQALGLGLQFLLWYDEGEERNRGNFPPRFSGRQFPNYSSELNVNALELEDSALYLCASRWTTYNEQFFGPGTRLTVL.

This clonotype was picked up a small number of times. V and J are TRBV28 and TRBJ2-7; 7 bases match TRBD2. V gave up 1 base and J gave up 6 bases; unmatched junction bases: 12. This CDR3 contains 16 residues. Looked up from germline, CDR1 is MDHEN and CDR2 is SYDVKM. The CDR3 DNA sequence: TGTGCCAGCAGTTTATTAACGACTAGCTGGCGGGGCGAGCAGTACTTC. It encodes CASSLLTTSWRGEQYF.

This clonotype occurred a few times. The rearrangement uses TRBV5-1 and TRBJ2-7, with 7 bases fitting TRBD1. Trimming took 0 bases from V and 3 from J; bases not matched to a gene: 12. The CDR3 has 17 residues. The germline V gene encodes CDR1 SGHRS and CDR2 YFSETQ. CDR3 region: CASSLELRDSILYEQYF. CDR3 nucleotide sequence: TGCGCCAGCAGCTTGGAGTTGAGGGACAGTATTCTCTACGAGCAGTACTTC. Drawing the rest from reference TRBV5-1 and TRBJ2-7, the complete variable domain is KAGVTQTPRYLIKTRGQQVTLSCSPISGHRSVSWYQQTPGQGLQFLFEYFSETQRNKGNFPGRFSGRQFSNSRSEMNVSTLELGDSALYLCASSLELRDSILYEQYFGPGTRLTVT.

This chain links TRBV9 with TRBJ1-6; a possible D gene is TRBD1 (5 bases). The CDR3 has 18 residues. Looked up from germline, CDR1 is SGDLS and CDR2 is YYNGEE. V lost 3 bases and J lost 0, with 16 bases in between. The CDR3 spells CASSGGVGGSSYNSPLHF. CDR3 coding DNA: TGTGCCAGCAGCGGAGGGGTCGGGGGGAGCTCCTATAATTCACCCCTCCACTTT.

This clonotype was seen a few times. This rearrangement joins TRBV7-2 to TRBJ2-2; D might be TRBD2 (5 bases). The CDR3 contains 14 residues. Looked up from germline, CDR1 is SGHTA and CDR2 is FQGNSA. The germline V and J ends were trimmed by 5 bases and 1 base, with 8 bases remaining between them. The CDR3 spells CASSVLGNTGELFF. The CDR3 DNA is TGTGCCAGCAGCGTACTAGGGAACACCGGGGAGCTGTTTTTT.

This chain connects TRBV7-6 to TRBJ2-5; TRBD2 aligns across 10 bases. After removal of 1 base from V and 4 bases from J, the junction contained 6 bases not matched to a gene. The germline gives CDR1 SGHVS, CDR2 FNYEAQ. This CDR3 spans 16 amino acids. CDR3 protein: CASSLEAGGPGETQYF. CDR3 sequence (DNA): TGTGCCAGCAGCTTAGAAGCGGGGGGGCCGGGAGAGACCCAGTACTTC.

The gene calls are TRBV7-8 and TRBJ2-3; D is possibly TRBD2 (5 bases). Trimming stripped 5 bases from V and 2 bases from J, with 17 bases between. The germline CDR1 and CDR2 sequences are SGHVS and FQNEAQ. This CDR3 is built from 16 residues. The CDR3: CASSRAASRYTDTQYF. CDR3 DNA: TGTGCCAGCAGCCGAGCTGCTAGCAGGTACACAGATACGCAGTATTTT.

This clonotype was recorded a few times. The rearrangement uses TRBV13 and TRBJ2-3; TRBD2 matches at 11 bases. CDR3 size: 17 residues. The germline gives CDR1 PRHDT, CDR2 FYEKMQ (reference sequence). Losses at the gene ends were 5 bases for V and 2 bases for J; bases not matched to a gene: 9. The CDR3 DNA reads TGTGCCAGCAGCATTGGGACTAGCGGTCCCCTCACAGATACGCAGTATTTT. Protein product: CASSIGTSGPLTDTQYF.

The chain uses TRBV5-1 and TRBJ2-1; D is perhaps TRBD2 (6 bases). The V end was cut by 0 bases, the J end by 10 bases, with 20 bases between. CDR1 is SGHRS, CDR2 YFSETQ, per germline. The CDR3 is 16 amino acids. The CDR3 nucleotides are TGCGCCAGCAGCTTGGGGGGTGCGGGACCTACAAACGAGCAGTTCTTC. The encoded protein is CASSLGGAGPTNEQFF.

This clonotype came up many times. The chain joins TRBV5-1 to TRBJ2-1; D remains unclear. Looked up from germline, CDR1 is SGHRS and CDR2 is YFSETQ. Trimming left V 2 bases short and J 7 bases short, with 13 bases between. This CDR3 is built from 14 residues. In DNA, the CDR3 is TGCGCCAGCAGCTTAGGGTTGGATATTAATGAGCAGTTCTTC. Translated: CASSLGLDINEQFF.

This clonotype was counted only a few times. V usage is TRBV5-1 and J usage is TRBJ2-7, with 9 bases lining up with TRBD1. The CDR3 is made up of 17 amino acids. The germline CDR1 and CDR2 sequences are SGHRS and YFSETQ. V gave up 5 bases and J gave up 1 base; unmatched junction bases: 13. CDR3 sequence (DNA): TGCGCCAGCAGTCAGCACGGGGGCGGGACAGGGTCCTACGAGCAGTACTTC. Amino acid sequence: CASSQHGGGTGSYEQYF.

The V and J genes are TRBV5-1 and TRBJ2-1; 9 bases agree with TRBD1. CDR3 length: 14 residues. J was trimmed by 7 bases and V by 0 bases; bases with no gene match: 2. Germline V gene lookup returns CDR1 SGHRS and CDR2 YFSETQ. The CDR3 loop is CASSLAQGANEQFF. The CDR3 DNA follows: TGCGCCAGCAGCTTGGCACAGGGGGCGAATGAGCAGTTCTTC.

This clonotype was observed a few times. CDR3 sequence: CASSQAGTGPASPLHF. The CDR3 nucleotides read TGTGCCAGCAGCCAGGCGGGGACAGGGCCCGCTTCACCCCTCCACTTT. The chain carries TRBV3-1 and TRBJ1-6; 9 bases fit TRBD1. Germline trimming cut 3 bases from V and 9 bases from J; bases unmatched to any gene: 9. There are 16 residues in the CDR3. CDR1 and CDR2 (germline): LGHDT, YNNKEL (reference sequence).

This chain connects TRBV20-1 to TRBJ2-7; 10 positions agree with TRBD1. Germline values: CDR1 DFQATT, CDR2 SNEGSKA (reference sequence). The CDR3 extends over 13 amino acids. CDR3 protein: CSVLGTGVNEQYF. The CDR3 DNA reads TGCAGCGTTCTAGGGACAGGGGTAAACGAGCAGTACTTC.

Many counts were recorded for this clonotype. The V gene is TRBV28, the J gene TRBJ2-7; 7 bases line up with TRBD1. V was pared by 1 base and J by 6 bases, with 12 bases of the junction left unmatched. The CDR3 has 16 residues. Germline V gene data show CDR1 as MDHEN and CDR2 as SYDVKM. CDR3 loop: CASSLSPGQAVLEQYF. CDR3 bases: TGTGCCAGCAGTTTATCTCCCGGACAGGCCGTCCTCGAGCAGTACTTC.

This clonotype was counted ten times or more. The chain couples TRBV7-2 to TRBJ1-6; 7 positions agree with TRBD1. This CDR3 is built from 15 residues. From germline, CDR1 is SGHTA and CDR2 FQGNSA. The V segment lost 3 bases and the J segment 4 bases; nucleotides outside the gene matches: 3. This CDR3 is CASSFRQGYNSPLHF. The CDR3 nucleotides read TGTGCCAGCAGCTTCCGACAGGGTTATAATTCACCCCTCCACTTT.

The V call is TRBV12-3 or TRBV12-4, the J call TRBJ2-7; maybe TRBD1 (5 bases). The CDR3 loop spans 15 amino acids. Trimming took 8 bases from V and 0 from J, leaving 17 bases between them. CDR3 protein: CASGVRAGYSYEQYF. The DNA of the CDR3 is TGTGCCAGCGGGGTCCGAGCAGGGTACTCCTACGAGCAGTACTTC.

As DNA, the CDR3 is TGCAGCGTTCAAGGGGGGGACTACGAGCAGTACTTC. Its translation is CSVQGGDYEQYF. V is TRBV29-1 and J is TRBJ2-7, with D maybe TRBD2 (7 bases). From germline, CDR1 is SQVTM and CDR2 ANQGSEA. The V end lost 5 bases, the J end lost 3 bases, and 11 bases lay between the germline ends. The CDR3 loop spans 12 amino acids.

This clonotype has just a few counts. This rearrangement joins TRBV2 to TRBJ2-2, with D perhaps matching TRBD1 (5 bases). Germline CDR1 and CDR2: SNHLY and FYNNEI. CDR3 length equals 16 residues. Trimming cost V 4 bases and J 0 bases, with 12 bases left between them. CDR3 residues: CASSAQGNPNTGELFF. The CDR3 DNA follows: TGTGCCAGCAGTGCTCAGGGTAATCCGAACACCGGGGAGCTGTTTTTT.

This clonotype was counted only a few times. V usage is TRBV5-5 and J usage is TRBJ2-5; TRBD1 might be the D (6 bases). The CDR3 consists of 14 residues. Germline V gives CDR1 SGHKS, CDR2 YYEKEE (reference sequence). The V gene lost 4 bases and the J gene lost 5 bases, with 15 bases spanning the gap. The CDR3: CASSTYRDLETQYF. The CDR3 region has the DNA TGTGCCAGCAGCACATACAGGGACCTTGAGACCCAGTACTTC.

CDR3 nucleotide sequence: TGCAGCGTTGAATCTATGACAGCGGGACAGGGCAGCTCCTACAATGAGCAGTTCTTC. Its translation is CSVESMTAGQGSSYNEQFF. The genes are TRBV29-1 and TRBJ2-1; 9 nucleotides agree with TRBD1. Unmatched junction bases numbered 14, after V lost 2 bases and J lost 0 bases. Germline V lookup: CDR1 SQVTM, CDR2 ANQGSEA. This CDR3 comprises 19 residues.

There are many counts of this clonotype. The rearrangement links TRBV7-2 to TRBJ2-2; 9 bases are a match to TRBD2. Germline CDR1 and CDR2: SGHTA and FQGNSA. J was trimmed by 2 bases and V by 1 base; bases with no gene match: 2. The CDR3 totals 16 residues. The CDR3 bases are TGTGCCAGCAGCTTAGGTAGCGGGGGAAACACCGGGGAGCTGTTTTTT. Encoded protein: CASSLGSGGNTGELFF.

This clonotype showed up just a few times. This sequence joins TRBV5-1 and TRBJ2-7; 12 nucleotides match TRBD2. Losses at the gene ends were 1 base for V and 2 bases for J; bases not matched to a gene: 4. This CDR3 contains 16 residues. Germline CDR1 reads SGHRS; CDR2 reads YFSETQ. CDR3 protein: CASSLKASGRAYEQYF. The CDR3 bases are TGCGCCAGCAGCTTGAAGGCTAGCGGGAGGGCCTACGAGCAGTACTTC.

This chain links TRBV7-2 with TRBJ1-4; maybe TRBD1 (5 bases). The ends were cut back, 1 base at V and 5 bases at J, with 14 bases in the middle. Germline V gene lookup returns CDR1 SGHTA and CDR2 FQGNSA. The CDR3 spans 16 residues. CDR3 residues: CASSLDGGALNEKLFF. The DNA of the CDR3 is TGTGCCAGCAGCTTAGATGGAGGGGCCCTAAATGAAAAACTGTTTTTT.

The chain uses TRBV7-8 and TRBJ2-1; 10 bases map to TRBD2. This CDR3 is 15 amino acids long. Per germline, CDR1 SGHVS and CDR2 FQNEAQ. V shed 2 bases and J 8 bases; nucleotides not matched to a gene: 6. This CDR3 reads CASSLSSGSSDEQFF. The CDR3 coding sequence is TGTGCCAGCAGCTTATCTAGCGGGAGCTCGGATGAGCAGTTCTTC.

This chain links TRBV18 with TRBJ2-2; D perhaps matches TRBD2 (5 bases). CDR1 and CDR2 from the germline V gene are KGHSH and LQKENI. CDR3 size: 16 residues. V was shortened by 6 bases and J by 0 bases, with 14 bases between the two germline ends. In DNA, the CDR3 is TGTGCCAGCTCTTCCGCGGGCACTACGAACACCGGGGAGCTGTTTTTT. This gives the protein CASSSAGTTNTGELFF. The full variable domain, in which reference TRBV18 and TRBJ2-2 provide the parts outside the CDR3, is NAGVMQNPRHLVRRRGQEARLRCSPMKGHSHVYWYRQLPEEGLKFMVYLQKENIIDESGMPKERFSAEFPKEGPSILRIQQVVRGDSAAYFCASSSAGTTNTGELFFGEGSRLTVL.

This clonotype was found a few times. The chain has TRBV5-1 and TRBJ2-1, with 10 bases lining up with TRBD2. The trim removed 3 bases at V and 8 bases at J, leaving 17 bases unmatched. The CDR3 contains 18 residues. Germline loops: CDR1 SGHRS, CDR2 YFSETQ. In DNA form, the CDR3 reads TGCGCCAGCAGCTCAAACGCTTTACTAGCGGGAATGGGCGATGAGCAGTTCTTC. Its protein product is CASSSNALLAGMGDEQFF.